The rows below give T cell receptor beta chains drawn from one sample of a study of identical twins. One entry per CDR3 protein results from TCRdb running MiXCR on the 5' RACE reads. The table includes roughly 1,500,000 distinct CDR3 sequences, about 32% detected once. Sequencing was carried out using cord blood. The source of these receptors is a newborn girl in good health. Both conserved end residues are part of each CDR3. D genes are given only for firm matches. Clone size appears in some rows only: once, few, many, or a class for an expanded clone.

clone size,V gene,D gene,J gene,CDR3 protein,CDR3 DNA
NA,TRBV6-6,TRBD2,TRBJ2-2,CASSYPGLAAGELFF,TGTGCCAGCAGTTACCCGGGACTAGCGGCCGGGGAGCTGTTTTTT
NA,TRBV3-1,NA,TRBJ2-1,CASSQVLLARGGNEQFF,TGTGCCAGCAGCCAAGTCCTACTAGCGAGAGGGGGGAATGAGCAGTTCTTC
few,TRBV27,TRBD2,TRBJ2-1,CASSPRVAGGNEQFF,TGTGCCAGCAGTCCTAGGGTAGCGGGGGGCAATGAGCAGTTCTTC
few,TRBV20-1,NA,TRBJ2-1,CSARTLKRSSYNEQFF,TGCAGTGCTAGGACACTTAAGCGGAGCTCCTACAATGAGCAGTTCTTC
NA,TRBV6-5,NA,TRBJ1-2,CASSLPPRLANYGYTF,TGTGCCAGCAGTCTTCCCCCACGGCTAGCTAACTATGGCTACACCTTC
NA,TRBV12-3/TRBV12-4,TRBD2,TRBJ2-1,CASSLETSGQETQFF,TGTGCCAGCAGTTTAGAAACTAGCGGGCAAGAGACCCAGTTCTTC
many,TRBV10-2,NA,TRBJ2-3,CASSAVSYTDTQYF,TGCGCCAGCAGTGCGGTCTCCTATACAGATACGCAGTATTTT
NA,TRBV27,NA,TRBJ1-5,CASSPQGRIPLSNQPQHF,TGTGCCAGCAGTCCTCAAGGACGAATTCCTTTAAGCAATCAGCCCCAGCATTTT
NA,TRBV11-3,TRBD2,TRBJ2-5,CASSLALGLAGEKTQYF,TGTGCCAGCAGCTTAGCCCTCGGACTAGCGGGAGAAAAGACCCAGTACTTC
NA,TRBV20-1,NA,TRBJ2-5,CSARTVTSQETQYF,TGCAGTGCTAGAACCGTGACTAGTCAAGAGACCCAGTACTTC
NA,TRBV20-1,TRBD1,TRBJ2-7,CSAEPGQGSHEQYF,TGCAGTGCAGAGCCGGGACAGGGATCCCACGAGCAGTACTTC
NA,TRBV27,NA,TRBJ2-2,CASSPTRRTNTGELFF,TGTGCCAGCAGCCCTACCCGAAGGACCAACACCGGGGAGCTGTTTTTT
many,TRBV10-2,TRBD2,TRBJ2-7,CASKSAGERNEQYF,TGCGCCAGCAAATCGGCGGGGGAGAGAAACGAGCAGTACTTC
NA,TRBV12-3/TRBV12-4,NA,TRBJ1-2,CASSLGVWQGNYGYTF,TGTGCCAGCAGTTTAGGGGTGTGGCAGGGGAACTATGGCTACACCTTC
NA,TRBV3-1,NA,TRBJ1-2,CASSQDRDLGYGYTF,TGTGCCAGCAGCCAAGATCGAGACCTGGGGTATGGCTACACCTTC
few,TRBV19,NA,TRBJ1-2,CASSISGGGNYGYTF,TGTGCCAGTAGTATATCCGGGGGCGGAAACTATGGCTACACCTTC
few,TRBV6-1,NA,TRBJ2-3,CASRETSPTDTQYF,TGTGCCAGCAGGGAGACAAGCCCCACAGATACGCAGTATTTT
NA,TRBV20-1,TRBD2,TRBJ2-3,CSARAPHTEWRGGIDTQYF,TGCAGTGCTAGAGCTCCCCACACCGAGTGGCGGGGGGGCATAGATACGCAGTATTTT
NA,TRBV2,NA,TRBJ2-3,CASSEVIHTQYF,TGTGCCAGCAGTGAAGTGATACATACGCAGTATTTT
few,TRBV15,NA,TRBJ2-3,CATSMGLADTQYF,TGTGCCACCAGCATGGGACTCGCAGATACGCAGTATTTT
few,TRBV6-6,NA,TRBJ2-7,CASTLGGSEQYF,TGTGCCAGCACGTTGGGGGGTAGCGAGCAGTACTTC
NA,TRBV20-1,NA,TRBJ1-6,CSAREGWSPPLHF,TGCAGTGCTAGAGAAGGGTGGAGTCCACCCCTCCACTTT
NA,TRBV10-3,NA,TRBJ2-3,CAITLALGYTDTQYF,TGTGCCATCACCCTCGCTCTCGGTTACACAGATACGCAGTATTTT
NA,TRBV11-2,TRBD1,TRBJ1-2,CASRPVKGQLRNYGYTF,TGTGCCAGCAGGCCTGTTAAGGGACAGCTTAGGAACTATGGCTACACCTTC
NA,TRBV4-2,NA,TRBJ2-5,CAGSQDPGRGETQYF,TGTGCCGGCAGCCAAGACCCGGGGCGGGGTGAGACCCAGTACTTC
few,TRBV20-1,TRBD1,TRBJ1-5,CSASGQVNQPQHF,TGCAGTGCTAGCGGACAGGTCAATCAGCCCCAGCATTTT
NA,TRBV5-6,NA,TRBJ1-6,CASSLGRFNSPLHF,TGTGCCAGCAGCTTGGGCAGGTTTAATTCACCCCTCCACTTT